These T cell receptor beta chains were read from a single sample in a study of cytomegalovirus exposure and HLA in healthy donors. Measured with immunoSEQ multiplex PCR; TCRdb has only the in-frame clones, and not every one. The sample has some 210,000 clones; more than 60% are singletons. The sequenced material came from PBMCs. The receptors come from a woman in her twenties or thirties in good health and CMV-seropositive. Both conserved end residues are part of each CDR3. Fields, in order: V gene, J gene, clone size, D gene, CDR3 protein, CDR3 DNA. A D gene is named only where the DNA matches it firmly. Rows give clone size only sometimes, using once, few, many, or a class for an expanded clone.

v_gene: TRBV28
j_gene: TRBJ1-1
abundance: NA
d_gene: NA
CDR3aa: CASSLVRTTEAFF
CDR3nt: TGTGCCAGCAGTTTAGTTAGAACCACTGAAGCTTTCTTT

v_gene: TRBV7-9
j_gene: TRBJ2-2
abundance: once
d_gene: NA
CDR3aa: CASSYDSDTGELFF
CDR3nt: TGTGCCAGCAGCTACGACTCAGACACCGGGGAGCTGTTTTTT

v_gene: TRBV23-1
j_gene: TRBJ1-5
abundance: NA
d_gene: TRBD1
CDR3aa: CASSRNRGHSNQPQHF
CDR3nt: TGCGCCAGCAGTCGAAACAGGGGACATAGCAATCAGCCCCAGCATTTT

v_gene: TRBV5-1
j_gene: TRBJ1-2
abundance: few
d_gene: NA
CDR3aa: CASSWGQNYGYTF
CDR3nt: TGCGCCAGCAGCTGGGGGCAGAACTATGGCTACACCTTC

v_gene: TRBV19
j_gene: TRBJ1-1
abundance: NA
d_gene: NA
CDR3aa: CASSMGGYTEAFF
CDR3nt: TGTGCCAGTAGTATGGGGGGTTACACTGAAGCTTTCTTT

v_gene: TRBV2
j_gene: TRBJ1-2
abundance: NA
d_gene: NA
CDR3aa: CASSALKGGGHGYTF
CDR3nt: TGTGCCAGCAGTGCCTTGAAGGGAGGGGGTCATGGCTACACCTTC

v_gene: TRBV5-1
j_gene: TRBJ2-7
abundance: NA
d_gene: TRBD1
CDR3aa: CASSLGGTGIEQYF
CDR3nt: TGCGCCAGCAGCTTAGGCGGGACAGGCATCGAGCAGTACTTC

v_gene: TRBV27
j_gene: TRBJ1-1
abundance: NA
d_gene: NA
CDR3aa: CASSLWWGEGTEAFF
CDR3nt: TGTGCCAGCAGTTTATGGTGGGGGGAGGGCACTGAAGCTTTCTTT

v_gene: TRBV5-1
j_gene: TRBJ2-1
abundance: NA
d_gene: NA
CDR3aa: CASSPDNEQFF
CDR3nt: TGCGCCAGCAGCCCCGACAATGAGCAGTTCTTC

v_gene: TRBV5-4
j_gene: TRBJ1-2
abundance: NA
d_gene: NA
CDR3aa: CASSLRGINYGYTF
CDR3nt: TGTGCCAGCAGCCTACGCGGAATTAACTATGGCTACACCTTC

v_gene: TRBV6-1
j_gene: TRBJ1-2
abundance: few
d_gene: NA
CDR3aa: CASSELVSMNYGYTF
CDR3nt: TGTGCCAGCAGTGAATTGGTCAGTATGAACTATGGCTACACCTTC

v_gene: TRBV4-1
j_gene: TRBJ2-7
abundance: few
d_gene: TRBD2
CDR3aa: CASSHGSRRGSYEQYF
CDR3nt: TGCGCCAGCAGCCATGGGTCTAGGCGGGGGTCCTACGAGCAGTACTTC

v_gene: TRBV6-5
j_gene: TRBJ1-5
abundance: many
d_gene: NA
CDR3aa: CASSPGTPGRGPQHF
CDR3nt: TGTGCCAGCAGTCCCGGGACACCCGGCCGGGGACCCCAGCATTTT

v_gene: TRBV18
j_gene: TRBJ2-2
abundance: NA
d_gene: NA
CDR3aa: CASSHPSDTGELFF
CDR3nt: TGTGCCAGCTCACACCCTAGTGACACCGGGGAGCTGTTTTTT

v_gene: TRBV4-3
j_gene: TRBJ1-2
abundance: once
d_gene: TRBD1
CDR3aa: CASSPGQGSYGYTF
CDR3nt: TGCGCCAGCAGCCCGGGACAGGGGAGCTATGGCTACACCTTC

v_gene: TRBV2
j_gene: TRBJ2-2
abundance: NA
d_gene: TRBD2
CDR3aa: CASCEAAGAGSGELFF
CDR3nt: TGTGCCAGCTGTGAGGCGGCGGGAGCAGGTTCCGGGGAGCTGTTTTTT

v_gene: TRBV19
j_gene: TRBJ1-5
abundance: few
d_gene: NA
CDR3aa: CASSIRWSAGRNQPQHF
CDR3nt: TGTGCCAGTAGTATTCGTTGGTCAGCGGGGCGCAATCAGCCCCAGCATTTT